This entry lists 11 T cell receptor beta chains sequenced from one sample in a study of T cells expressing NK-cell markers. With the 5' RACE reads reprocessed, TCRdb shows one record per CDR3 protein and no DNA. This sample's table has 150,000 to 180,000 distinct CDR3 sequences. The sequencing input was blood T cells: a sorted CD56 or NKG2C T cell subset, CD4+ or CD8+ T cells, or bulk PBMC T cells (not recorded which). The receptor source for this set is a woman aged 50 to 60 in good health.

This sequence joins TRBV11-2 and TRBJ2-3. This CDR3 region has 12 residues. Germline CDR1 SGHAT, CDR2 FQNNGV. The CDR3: CASRQAIDTQYF.

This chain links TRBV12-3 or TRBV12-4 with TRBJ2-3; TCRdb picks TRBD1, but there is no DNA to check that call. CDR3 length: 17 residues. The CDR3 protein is CASSPPPGTEITDTQYF.

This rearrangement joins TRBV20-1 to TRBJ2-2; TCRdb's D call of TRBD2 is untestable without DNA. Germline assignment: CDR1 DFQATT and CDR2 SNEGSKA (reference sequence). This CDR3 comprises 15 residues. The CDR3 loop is CSARNAPVKGRELFF.

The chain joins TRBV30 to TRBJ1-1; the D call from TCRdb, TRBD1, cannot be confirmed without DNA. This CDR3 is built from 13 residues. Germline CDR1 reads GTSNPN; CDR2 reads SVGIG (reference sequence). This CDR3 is CAWSRDSVTEAFF.

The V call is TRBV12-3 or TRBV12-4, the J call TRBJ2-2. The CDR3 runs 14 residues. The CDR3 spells CAILNEPYTGELFF.

The CDR3 spells CASSLSPGLTKNIQYF. The chain uses TRBV28 and TRBJ2-4; TCRdb reports TRBD1, a call that lacks DNA to check it against. Looked up from germline, CDR1 is MDHEN and CDR2 is SYDVKM. This CDR3 is built from 16 residues.

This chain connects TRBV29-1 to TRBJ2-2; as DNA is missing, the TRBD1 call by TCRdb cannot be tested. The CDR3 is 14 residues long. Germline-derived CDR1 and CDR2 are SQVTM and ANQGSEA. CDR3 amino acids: CSVEGQLNTGELFF.

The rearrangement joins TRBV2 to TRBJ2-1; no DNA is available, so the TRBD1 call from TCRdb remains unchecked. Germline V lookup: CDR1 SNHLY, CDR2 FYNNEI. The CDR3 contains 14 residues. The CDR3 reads CALRGTSYYNEQFF. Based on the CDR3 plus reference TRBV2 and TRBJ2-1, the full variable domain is EPEVTQTPSHQVTQMGQEVILRCVPISNHLYFYWYRQILGQKVEFLVSFYNNEISEKSEIFDDQFSVERPDGSNFTLKIRSTKLEDSAMYFCALRGTSYYNEQFFGPGTRLTVL.

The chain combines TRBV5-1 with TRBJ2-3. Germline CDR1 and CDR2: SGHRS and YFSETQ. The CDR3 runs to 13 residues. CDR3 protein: CASSLKSTDTQYF.

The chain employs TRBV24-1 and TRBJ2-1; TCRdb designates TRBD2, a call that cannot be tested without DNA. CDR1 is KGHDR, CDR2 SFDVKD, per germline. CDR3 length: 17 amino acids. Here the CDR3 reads CATSALRLAGEYNEQFF.

This CDR3 is CASSLFQGGINEQFF. The chain joins TRBV12-3 or TRBV12-4 to TRBJ2-1; TCRdb picks TRBD2, but there is no DNA to check that call. The CDR3 consists of 15 residues.